The source of this T cell receptor beta chain is a study of blood T cell repertoires in COVID-19. As processed by the authors: Researchers report that nucleated cell counts were estimated from reference gene primer amplification. The protocol was immunoSEQ multiplex PCR, while the TCRdb copy is restricted to in-frame clones and leaves out a portion. V, J and clone size are taken as reported in that table, and D and trimming were inferred from the DNA itself. The sample records roughly 290,000 clones, roughly 85% being singletons. Participants had their cohort set by participant-reported clinical history. In germline, CDR1 is SGHRS, CDR2 YFSETQ. CDR3 size: 15 residues. Trimming cost V 0 bases and J 4 bases, with 13 bases left between them.

The chain uses TRBV5-1 and TRBJ1-1; the D is unclear. The receptor was derived from a woman between 40 and 55 years old who had recovered from COVID-19. The sequencing sample was made of PBMCs or T cells enriched from blood (not recorded which). The CDR3 DNA reads as TGCGCCAGCAGCTTGGAGTATACGAGCGGCACTGAAGCTTTCTTT. This gives the protein CASSLEYTSGTEAFF.